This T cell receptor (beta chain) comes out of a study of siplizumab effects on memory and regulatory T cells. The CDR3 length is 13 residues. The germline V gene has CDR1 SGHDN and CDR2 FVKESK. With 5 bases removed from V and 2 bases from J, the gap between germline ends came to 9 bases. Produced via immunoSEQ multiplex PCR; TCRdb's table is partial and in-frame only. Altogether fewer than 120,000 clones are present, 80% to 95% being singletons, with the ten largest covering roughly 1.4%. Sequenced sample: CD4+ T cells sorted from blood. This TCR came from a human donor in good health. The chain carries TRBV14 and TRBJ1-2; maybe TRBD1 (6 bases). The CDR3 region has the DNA TGTGCCAGCAGCTTAAGGGGGAACTATGGCTACACCTTC. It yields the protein CASSLRGNYGYTF. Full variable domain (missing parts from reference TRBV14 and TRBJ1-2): EAGVTQFPSHSVIEKGQTVTLRCDPISGHDNLYWYRRVMGKEIKFLLHFVKESKQDESGMPNNRFLAERTGGTYSTLKVQPAELEDSGVYFCASSLRGNYGYTFGSGTRLTVV.